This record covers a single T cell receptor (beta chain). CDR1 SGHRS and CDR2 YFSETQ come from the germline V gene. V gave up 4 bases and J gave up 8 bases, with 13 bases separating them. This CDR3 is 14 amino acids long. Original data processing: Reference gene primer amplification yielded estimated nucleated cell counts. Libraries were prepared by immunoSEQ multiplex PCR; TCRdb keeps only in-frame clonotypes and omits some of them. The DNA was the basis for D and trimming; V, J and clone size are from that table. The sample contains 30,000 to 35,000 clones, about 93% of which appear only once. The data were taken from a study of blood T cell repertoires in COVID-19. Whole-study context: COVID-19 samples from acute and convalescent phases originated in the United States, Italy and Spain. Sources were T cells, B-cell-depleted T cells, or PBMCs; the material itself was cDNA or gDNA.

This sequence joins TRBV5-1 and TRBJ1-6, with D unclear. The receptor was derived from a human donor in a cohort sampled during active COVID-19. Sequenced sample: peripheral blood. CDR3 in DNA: TGCGCCAGCAGCACCCGACAATTGGATTCACCCCTCCACTTT. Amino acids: CASSTRQLDSPLHF.